Sequencing of this TCR beta chain was carried out in a study of T cells in Graves' hyperthyroidism and ophthalmopathy. The CDR3 is made up of 17 amino acids. After removal of 5 bases from V and 0 bases from J, the junction contained 10 bases not matched to a gene. The germline CDR1 and CDR2 sequences are LNHDA and SQIVND (reference sequence). Turning to this clonotype: The antigen remains unidentified.

Among the patients, aged 18 to 65, hyperthyroidism was newly diagnosed and had lasted under 2 months. Researchers barred patients who had uncontrolled infection, other autoimmune disease, pregnancy or lactation. Overall study results and limits: Most expanded thyroid clonotypes above 0.001 recurred in blood. Ophthalmopathy cases were set apart from stable hyperthyroidism by a 13 V-J model.

Researchers took RNA transcripts and amplified the TCR beta CDR3 regions from them. When the TCR CDR3 underwent first-round RT-PCR, the HTBI primer set was used. TCRdb independently ran MiXCR on the multiplex PCR reads; one entry per CDR3 protein. Of about 210,000 distinct CDR3 sequences listed, roughly 17% are singletons. The sequence came from a man in his forties or fifties with Graves' hyperthyroidism. This sequence joins TRBV19 and TRBJ2-5; 9 bases line up with TRBD1. Sequenced: blood. The CDR3 coding sequence is TGTGCCAGTAGTCGGACAGGGGAGGTAGAGTACCAAGAGACCCAGTACTTC. It is translated as CASSRTGEVEYQETQYF. Full variable domain (rest looked up from reference TRBV19 and TRBJ2-5): DGGITQSPKYLFRKEGQNVTLSCEQNLNHDAMYWYRQDPGQGLRLIYYSQIVNDFQKGDIAEGYSVSREKKESFPLTVTSAQKNPTAFYLCASSRTGEVEYQETQYFGPGTRLLVL.